Here is one T cell receptor beta chain with its context. These data are taken from a study of shared clonotypes between healthy human individuals. The CDR3 runs 14 residues. Germline V gives CDR1 SEHNR, CDR2 FQNEAQ (reference sequence). Here immunoSEQ multiplex PCR was the method, and the copy in TCRdb shows in-frame clones only, minus some. The table lists 150,000 to 200,000 clones, over 85% of them singletons. The sequence was collected from a woman aged 30 to 39 in good health. The chain employs TRBV7-9 and TRBJ2-5; the match to TRBD1 covers 8 bases. The DNA end favors TRBJ2-7, so the J call may be wrong. Specimen: naive CD4+ T cells sorted from blood. Subset denoted: CD45RA+ positively selected. The CDR3 DNA follows: TGTGCCAGCAGCCCCGGACAGGGTGTGGACGAGCAGTACTTC. Encoded protein: CASSPGQGVDEQYF.